This T cell receptor (beta chain) stems from a study of long-term antiretroviral therapy in people with HIV. An immunoSEQ assay, version v3.0, was performed at survey level. Profiling relied on immunoSEQ multiplex PCR, and the TCRdb table lists in-frame clones only, not all of them. The sample holds 13,000 to 15,000 clones, just over 75% seen once. Study conclusions and caveats: Versus controls, repertoires in people with HIV had narrower CDR3 length ranges. Clones that had undergone expansion before ART prevailed in the repertoire throughout all time points.

All donors provided no fewer than one pre-ART and no fewer than two post-ART PBMC samples. Without exception, participants with HIV were treated in the United States. Note on this clone: The antigen is not known.

Trimming removed 2 bases at V and 7 bases at J, with 20 bases between. Germline V CDR1 and CDR2: SNHLY, FYNNEI. This CDR3 is built from 17 residues. The rearrangement uses TRBV2 and TRBJ2-2, with a tentative D call TRBD1 (5 bases). The specimen was unsorted PBMCs, collected 1.3 years before starting antiretroviral therapy. The receptor was isolated from a middle-aged man with HIV. The CDR3 coding sequence is TGTGCCAGCAGTGAATGGGTTGGGGCCGGTGGAATCGGGGAGCTGTTTTTT. Protein product: CASSEWVGAGGIGELFF.